This TCR beta chain stems from a study of blood T cell repertoires in COVID-19. The wider study: Whether acute or convalescent, the COVID-19 samples came from the United States, Italy and Spain. In each case, the material was cDNA or gDNA derived from T cells, B-cell-depleted T cells, or PBMCs.

Original data processing: Amplification of reference gene primers provided the estimated nucleated cell counts. Method: immunoSEQ multiplex PCR; TCRdb's copy keeps in-frame clones and lacks some. V and J calls and clone size follow that table, whereas D and trimming were derived from the DNA. The profile shows about 170,000 clones, about 74% of them singletons. Germline lookup yields CDR1 SGHTA and CDR2 FQGNSA. CDR3 length equals 15 residues. With 4 bases clipped from V and 2 bases from J, the junction kept 6 bases outside the gene matches. The specimen was peripheral blood. The clonotype originates from a woman of 80 years or more with acute or convalescent COVID-19. V and J are TRBV7-2 and TRBJ2-5, with 8 bases identical to TRBD2. The CDR3 reads CASSSPIAGQETQYF. DNA for the CDR3: TGTGCCAGCAGCTCCCCCATAGCGGGACAAGAGACCCAGTACTTC.